These 7 T cell receptor beta chains came from one sample sequenced in a study of OX40 agonist ivuxolimab in advanced cancers. Clones were sequenced by immunoSEQ multiplex PCR, and TCRdb holds only the in-frame ones, with some missing. The sample includes around 84,000 clones, 89% of them seen just once. The sample consisted of CD4+ or CD8+ T cells sorted from blood, taken in a trial of the OX40 agonist ivuxolimab. These receptors originate from an adult with an advanced solid tumor such as melanoma, head and neck, liver or kidney cancer.

The chain carries TRBV11-1 and TRBJ2-7, with a possible D match to TRBD1 (6 bases). Deletions cut 5 bases from V and 0 bases from J, with 17 bases between. The CDR3 covers 16 residues. Germline assignment: CDR1 SGHAT and CDR2 FQDESV (reference sequence). The CDR3 sequence is CASSPLGTFSSYEQYF. The CDR3 DNA follows: TGTGCCAGCAGCCCCTTGGGGACATTTAGCTCCTACGAGCAGTACTTC.

The chain combines TRBV19 with TRBJ1-2; D call uncertain. Looked up from germline, CDR1 is LNHDA and CDR2 is SQIVND (reference sequence). This CDR3 spans 16 amino acids. V lost 5 bases to trimming and J lost 5 bases, with 21 bases between them. In nucleotides, the CDR3 is TGTGCCAGTAGTTCCCTCCCAACCTCGAGGTGGTATGGCTACACCTTC. It codes for CASSSLPTSRWYGYTF.

V usage is TRBV6-6 and J usage is TRBJ1-2; a possible D gene is TRBD1 (5 bases). V was clipped by 7 bases and J by 8 bases, with 23 bases between them. The length of the CDR3 is 15 residues. In germline, CDR1 is MNHNY, CDR2 SVGAGI (reference sequence). The CDR3 DNA sequence: TGTGCCAGCACCTCCCCCGGGGGGACGGCGGCGGGCTACACCTTC. Protein product: CASTSPGGTAAGYTF.

This sequence joins TRBV6-1 and TRBJ2-3; either TRBD1 or TRBD2 may fit D (6 bases each). The CDR3 extends over 15 amino acids. Germline CDR1 and CDR2: MNHNS and SASEGT. The V and J ends lost 7 bases and 5 bases respectively, with 19 bases between them. The CDR3 region has the DNA TGTGCCAGCAACGGGACGGGGGCCGGAGGAGATACGCAGTATTTT. It yields the protein CASNGTGAGGDTQYF.

The V call is TRBV5-5, the J call TRBJ1-5; D is undetermined. The V gene's germline CDR1 is SGHKS and CDR2 YYEKEE (reference sequence). The length of the CDR3 is 14 residues. Deletions cut 4 bases from V and 1 base from J, with 9 bases between. Written as DNA, the CDR3 is TGTGCCAGCAGCAGGGAGATCAGCAATCAGCCCCAGCATTTT. It specifies CASSREISNQPQHF.

This clone was seen only once. The DNA of the CDR3 is TGTGCCAGCAGCTCCGGGACTCAGTGGGGATACTCTGGGGCCAACGTCCTGACTTTC. This codes for CASSSGTQWGYSGANVLTF. The V and J genes are TRBV7-8 and TRBJ2-6; TRBD2 might be the D (6 bases). Trimming cost V 4 bases and J 0 bases, with 19 bases left between them. Per germline, CDR1 SGHVS and CDR2 FQNEAQ. There are 19 residues in the CDR3.

This rearrangement joins TRBV7-6 to TRBJ2-3, with 9 bases lining up with TRBD1. The CDR3 is 18 residues long. Germline values: CDR1 SGHVS, CDR2 FNYEAQ. The J segment lost 5 bases and the V segment lost 0 bases, leaving 12 bases of the junction unmatched. The CDR3 nucleotides read TGTGCCAGCAGCTTAGCGCCCGGGACAGGGTTTGTTCAAGATACGCAGTATTTT. Its protein product is CASSLAPGTGFVQDTQYF.